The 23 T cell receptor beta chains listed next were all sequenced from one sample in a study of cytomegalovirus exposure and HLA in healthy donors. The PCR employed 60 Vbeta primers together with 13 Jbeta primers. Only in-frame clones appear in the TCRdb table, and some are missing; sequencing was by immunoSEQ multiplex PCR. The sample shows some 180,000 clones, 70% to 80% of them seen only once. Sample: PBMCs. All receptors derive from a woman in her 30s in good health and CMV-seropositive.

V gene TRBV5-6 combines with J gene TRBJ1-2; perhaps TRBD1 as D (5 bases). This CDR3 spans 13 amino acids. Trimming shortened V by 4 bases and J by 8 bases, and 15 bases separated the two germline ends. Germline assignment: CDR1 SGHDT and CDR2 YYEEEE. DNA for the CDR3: TGTGCCAGCAGCGCCGGGGGATCTGAGGGCTACACCTTC. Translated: CASSAGGSEGYTF.

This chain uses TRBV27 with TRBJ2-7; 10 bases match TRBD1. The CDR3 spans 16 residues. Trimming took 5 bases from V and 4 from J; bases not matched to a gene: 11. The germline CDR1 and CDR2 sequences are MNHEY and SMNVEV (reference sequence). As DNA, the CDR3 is TGTGCCAGCAGTCCCCGGGACAGGGGACGTGGGTACGAGCAGTACTTC. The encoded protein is CASSPRDRGRGYEQYF.

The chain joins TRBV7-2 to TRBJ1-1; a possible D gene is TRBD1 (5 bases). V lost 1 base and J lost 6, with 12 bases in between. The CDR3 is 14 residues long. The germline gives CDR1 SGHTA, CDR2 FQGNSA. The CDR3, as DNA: TGTGCCAGCAGCTTAGAGGCAGGGTGGGCTGAAGCTTTCTTT. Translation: CASSLEAGWAEAFF.

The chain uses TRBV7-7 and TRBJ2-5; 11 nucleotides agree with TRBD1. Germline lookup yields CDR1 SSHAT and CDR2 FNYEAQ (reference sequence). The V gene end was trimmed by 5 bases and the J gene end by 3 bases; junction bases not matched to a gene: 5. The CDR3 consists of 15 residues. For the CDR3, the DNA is TGTGCCAGCAGCCCTTGGACAGGGGGCAAAGAGACCCAGTACTTC. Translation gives CASSPWTGGKETQYF.

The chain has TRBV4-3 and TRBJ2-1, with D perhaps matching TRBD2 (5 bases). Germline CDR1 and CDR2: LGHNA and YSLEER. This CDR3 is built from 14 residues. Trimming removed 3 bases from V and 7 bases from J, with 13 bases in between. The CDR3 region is CASSHGSRGNEQFF. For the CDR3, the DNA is TGCGCCAGCAGCCATGGGAGCAGAGGGAATGAGCAGTTCTTC.

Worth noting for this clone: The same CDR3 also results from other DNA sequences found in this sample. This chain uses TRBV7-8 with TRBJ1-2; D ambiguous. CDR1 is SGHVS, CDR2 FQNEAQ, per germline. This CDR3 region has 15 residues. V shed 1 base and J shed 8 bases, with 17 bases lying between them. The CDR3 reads CASSLGSGAQAGYTF. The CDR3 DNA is TGTGCCAGCAGCTTAGGGTCAGGCGCGCAGGCGGGCTACACCTTC.

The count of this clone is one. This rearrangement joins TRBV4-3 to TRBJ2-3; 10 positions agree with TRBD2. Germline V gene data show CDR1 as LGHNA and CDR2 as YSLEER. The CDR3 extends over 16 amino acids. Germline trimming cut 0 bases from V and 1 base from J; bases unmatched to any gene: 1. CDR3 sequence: CASSQDLAGGTDTQYF. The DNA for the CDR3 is TGCGCCAGCAGCCAAGACCTAGCGGGAGGCACAGATACGCAGTATTTT.

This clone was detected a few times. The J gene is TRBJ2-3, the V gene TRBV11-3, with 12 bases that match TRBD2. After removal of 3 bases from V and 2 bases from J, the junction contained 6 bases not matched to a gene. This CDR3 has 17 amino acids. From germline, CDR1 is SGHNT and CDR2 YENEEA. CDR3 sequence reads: CASSLGTSGWITDTQYF. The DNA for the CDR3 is TGTGCCAGCAGCTTGGGGACTAGCGGGTGGATCACAGATACGCAGTATTTT.

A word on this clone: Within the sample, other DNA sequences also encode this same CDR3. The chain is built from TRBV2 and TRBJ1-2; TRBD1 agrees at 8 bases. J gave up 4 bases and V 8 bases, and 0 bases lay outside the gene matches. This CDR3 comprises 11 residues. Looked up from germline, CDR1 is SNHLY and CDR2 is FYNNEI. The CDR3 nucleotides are TGTGCCAGCGGACAGGGCTATGGCTACACCTTC. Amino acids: CASGQGYGYTF.

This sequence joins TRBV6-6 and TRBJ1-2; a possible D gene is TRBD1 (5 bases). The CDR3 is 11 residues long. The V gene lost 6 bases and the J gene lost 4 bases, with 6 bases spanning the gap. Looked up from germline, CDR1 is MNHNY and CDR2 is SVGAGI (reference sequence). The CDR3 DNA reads TGTGCCAGCAGAGGGGCCTATGGCTACACCTTC. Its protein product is CASRGAYGYTF.

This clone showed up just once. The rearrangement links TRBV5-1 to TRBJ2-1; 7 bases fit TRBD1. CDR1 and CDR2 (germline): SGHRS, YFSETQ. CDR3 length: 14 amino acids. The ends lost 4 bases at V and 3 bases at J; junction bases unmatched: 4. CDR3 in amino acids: CASSPGTVYNEQFF. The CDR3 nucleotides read TGCGCCAGCAGCCCGGGGACAGTCTACAATGAGCAGTTCTTC.

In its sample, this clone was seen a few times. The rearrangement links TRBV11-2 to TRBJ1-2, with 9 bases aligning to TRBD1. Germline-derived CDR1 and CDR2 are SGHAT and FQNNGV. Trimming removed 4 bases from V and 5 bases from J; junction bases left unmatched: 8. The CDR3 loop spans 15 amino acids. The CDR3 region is CASSSRGGTGYGYTF. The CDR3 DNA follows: TGTGCCAGCAGCTCCCGGGGGGGGACAGGGTATGGCTACACCTTC.

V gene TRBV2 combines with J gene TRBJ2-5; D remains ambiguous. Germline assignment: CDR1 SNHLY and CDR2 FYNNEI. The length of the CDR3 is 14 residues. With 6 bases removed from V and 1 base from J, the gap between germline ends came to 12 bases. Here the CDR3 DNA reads TGTGCCAGCAGCGCCGCGGCCAGCCAAGAGACCCAGTACTTC. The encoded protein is CASSAAASQETQYF.

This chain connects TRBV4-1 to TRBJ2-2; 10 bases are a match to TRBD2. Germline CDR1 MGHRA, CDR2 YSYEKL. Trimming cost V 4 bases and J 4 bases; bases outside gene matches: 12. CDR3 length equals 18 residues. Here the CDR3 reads CASSLPSGSSRSTGELFF. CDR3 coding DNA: TGCGCCAGCAGCCTCCCTAGCGGGAGTTCCCGTAGCACCGGGGAGCTGTTTTTT.

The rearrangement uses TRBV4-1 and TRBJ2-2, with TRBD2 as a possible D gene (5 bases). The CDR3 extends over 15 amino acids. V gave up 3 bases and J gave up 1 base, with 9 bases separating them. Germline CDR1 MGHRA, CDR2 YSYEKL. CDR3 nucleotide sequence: TGCGCCAGCAGCCACAAGAGCGGGAACACCGGGGAGCTGTTTTTT. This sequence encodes CASSHKSGNTGELFF.

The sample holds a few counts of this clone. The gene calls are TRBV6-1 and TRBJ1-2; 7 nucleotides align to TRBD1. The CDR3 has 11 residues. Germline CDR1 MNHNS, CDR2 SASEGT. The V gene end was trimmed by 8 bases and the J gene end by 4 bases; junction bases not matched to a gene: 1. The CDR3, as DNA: TGTGCCAGCGGGACAGTCTATGGCTACACCTTC. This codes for CASGTVYGYTF.

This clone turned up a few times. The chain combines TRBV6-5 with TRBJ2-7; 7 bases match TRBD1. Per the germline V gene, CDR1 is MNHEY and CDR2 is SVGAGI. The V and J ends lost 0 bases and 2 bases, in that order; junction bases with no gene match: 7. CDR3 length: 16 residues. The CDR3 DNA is TGTGCCAGCAGTTACTCCCCACAGGGGTTCCCCTACGAGCAGTACTTC. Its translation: CASSYSPQGFPYEQYF.

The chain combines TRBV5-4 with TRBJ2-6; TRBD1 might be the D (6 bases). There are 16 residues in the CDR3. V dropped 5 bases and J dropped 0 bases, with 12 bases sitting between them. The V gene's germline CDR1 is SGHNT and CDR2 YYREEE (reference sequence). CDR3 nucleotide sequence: TGTGCCAGCAGGTGGGGGCCGAGCTCTGGGGCCAACGTCCTGACTTTC. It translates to CASRWGPSSGANVLTF.

CDR3: CASSLARFDTGELFF. CDR3 nucleotide sequence: TGCGCCAGCAGCTTGGCCCGTTTTGACACCGGGGAGCTGTTTTTT. The V call is TRBV5-1, the J call TRBJ2-2, with no clear D. This CDR3 has 15 amino acids. Germline V gives CDR1 SGHRS, CDR2 YFSETQ. The V end was cut by 0 bases, the J end by 3 bases, with 9 bases between.

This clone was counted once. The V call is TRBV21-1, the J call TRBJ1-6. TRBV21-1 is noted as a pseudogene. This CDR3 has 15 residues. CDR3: CASSCSGRGNSPLHF. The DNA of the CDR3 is TGTGCCAGCAGCTGCTCTGGACGGGGAAATTCACCCCTCCACTTT.

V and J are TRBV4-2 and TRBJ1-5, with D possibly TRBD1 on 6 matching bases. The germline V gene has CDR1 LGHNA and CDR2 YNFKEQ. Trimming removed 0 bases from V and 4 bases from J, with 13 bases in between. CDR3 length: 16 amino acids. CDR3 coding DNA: TGTGCCAGCAGCCAAGAAGGGCAGGGGAGAAATCAGCCCCAGCATTTT. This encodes CASSQEGQGRNQPQHF.

CDR3 region: CASSFGSRGLGNTIYF. The CDR3, as DNA: TGCGCCAGCAGCTTTGGATCAAGGGGGCTTGGAAACACCATATATTTT. This chain uses TRBV5-1 with TRBJ1-3; 7 bases align to TRBD1. Germline lookup yields CDR1 SGHRS and CDR2 YFSETQ. V was clipped by 2 bases and J by 3 bases; unmatched bases: 8. This CDR3 is 16 amino acids long.

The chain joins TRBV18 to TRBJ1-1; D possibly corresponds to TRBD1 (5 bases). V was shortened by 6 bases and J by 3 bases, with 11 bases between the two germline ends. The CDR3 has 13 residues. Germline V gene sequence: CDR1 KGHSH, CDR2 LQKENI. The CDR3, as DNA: TGTGCCAGCTCCCCCAGGGAAGACACTGAAGCTTTCTTT. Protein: CASSPREDTEAFF.